This T cell receptor beta chain is from a study of blood T cell repertoires in COVID-19. Allocation to cohorts depended on clinical history reported by the participants. TCRdb's table, derived via immunoSEQ multiplex PCR, lists solely in-frame clones and lacks some. Of fewer than 350,000 clones detected, approximately 90% appear once; the ten largest clones hold over 2%. This clone was recorded many times. The sequence was obtained from a woman aged 60-75 years in a cohort exposed to, infected with or recovered from COVID-19 (not recorded which). Sequencing was done on a sample of PBMCs or T cells enriched from blood (not recorded which).

The CDR3 DNA reads TGTGCCAGCAGCCACCTCCCCAATCGGGGGGTCTGGGGCTACACCTTC. Translating gives CASSHLPNRGVWGYTF. The chain recombines TRBV3-1 (or the pseudogene TRBV3-2) with TRBJ1-2, with a weak D call TRBD1 (5 bases). CDR3 size: 16 residues. Trimming left V 3 bases short and J 8 bases short, with 22 bases between. The V gene's germline CDR1 is LGHDT and CDR2 YNNKEL (reference sequence).